This T cell receptor (beta chain) was sequenced in a study of shared clonotypes between healthy human individuals. Repertoires were generated with immunoSEQ multiplex PCR, while TCRdb's copy carries only in-frame clones and drops some. The sample includes over a million clones, around 98% of them seen just once. Sequenced input: naive CD4+ T cells sorted from blood. Subset indicated: CD45RA+ positively selected. The receptor was derived from a man in his thirties or forties in good health.

CDR3 nucleotides: TGCGCCAGCAGCCAAGATCTACTTTCTGGCAGGGCTTCAACCTATGGCTACACCTTC. Its protein product is CASSQDLLSGRASTYGYTF. The chain combines TRBV4-1 with TRBJ1-2; a possible D gene is TRBD1 (5 bases). The CDR3 is 19 residues long. Germline CDR1 MGHRA, CDR2 YSYEKL. V was trimmed by 0 bases and J by 4 bases, leaving 24 bases between them.